This is a list of T cell receptor beta chains from one sample in a study of blood T cells in healthy people across ages. Using its own MiXCR run on the 5' RACE reads, TCRdb lists one record per CDR3 protein. The table lists some 780,000 distinct CDR3 sequences, roughly 56% of them singletons. The source material was blood. The receptors come from a man aged 40-50 years in good health. Both conserved end residues are part of each CDR3. D genes are given only for firm matches. Clone size, where shown, is once, few, many, or a class for clones that have expanded.

v_call	clone_size	d_call	j_call	cdr3_nt	cdr3_aa
TRBV6-2/TRBV6-3	few	TRBD1	TRBJ2-7	TGTGCCAGCAGTTACCAGGGGGCCTACGAGCAGTACTTC	CASSYQGAYEQYF
TRBV6-5	NA	NA	TRBJ1-2	TGTGCCAGCAGTTCCCGGACAGTTACTAACTATGGCTACACCTTC	CASSSRTVTNYGYTF
TRBV29-1	NA	NA	TRBJ2-7	TGCAGCGTTGATACGGGTTCCTACGAGCAGTACTTC	CSVDTGSYEQYF
TRBV28	NA	TRBD1	TRBJ2-3	TGTGCCAGCAGTTCCCCGCGAGGGGGCACTAGCACAGATACGCAGTATTTT	CASSSPRGGTSTDTQYF
TRBV24-1	NA	TRBD1	TRBJ2-1	TGTGCCACCAGTGACCGGGACAGGGACCTGAATGAGCAGTTCTTC	CATSDRDRDLNEQFF
TRBV20-1	few	NA	TRBJ1-2	TGCAGTGCTAGAGTGCCACGAAGGGCGGTCGGCTATGGCTACACCTTC	CSARVPRRAVGYGYTF
TRBV14	NA	NA	TRBJ2-7	TGTGCCAGCAGCCAAGTTACAGGCAATGAGCAGTACTTC	CASSQVTGNEQYF
TRBV29-1	few	NA	TRBJ2-1	TGCAGCGTTGATGGGGCGCAGGGGTTCTACAATGAGCAGTTCTTC	CSVDGAQGFYNEQFF
TRBV5-5	few	TRBD1	TRBJ1-5	TGTGCCAGCAGCTTGGCCCCGGGACAGCCGATCAATCAGCCCCAGCATTTT	CASSLAPGQPINQPQHF
TRBV7-3	NA	TRBD1	TRBJ2-1	TGTGCCAGCAGCATTGGGACAGGGGGCCCCTACAATGAGCAGTTCTTC	CASSIGTGGPYNEQFF
TRBV5-1	few	NA	TRBJ2-3	TGCGCCAGCAGCTTGGCTGGGGCCACGAACACAGATACGCAGTATTTT	CASSLAGATNTDTQYF
TRBV3-1	NA	NA	TRBJ2-3	TGTGCCAGCAGCCAAGTAGGTTCAGCGATCACAGATACGCAGTATTTT	CASSQVGSAITDTQYF
TRBV27	few	TRBD1	TRBJ1-2	TGTGCCAGCAGTTTACCCGGACAGGGCGTTAATGGCTACACCTTC	CASSLPGQGVNGYTF
TRBV9	NA	NA	TRBJ1-1	TGTGCCAGCAGCGTACCTCACAGGGAATTGGGCACTGAAGCTTTCTTT	CASSVPHRELGTEAFF
TRBV7-2	NA	TRBD1	TRBJ1-5	TGTGCCAGCAGCTTAGCCAAACAGGGGTGGGAAGGTAGCAATCAGCCCCAGCATTTT	CASSLAKQGWEGSNQPQHF
TRBV4-2	NA	TRBD1	TRBJ1-2	TGTGCCAGCACCGACGGGACAGGTGATGGCTACACCTTC	CASTDGTGDGYTF
TRBV10-3	NA	NA	TRBJ2-2	TGTCAAACCCCCTGGATGCACCTCGGGGAGCTGTTTTTT	CQTPWMHLGELFF
TRBV29-1	few	TRBD2	TRBJ2-1	TGCAGCGTTGTAGCGGGGGGCGTCAATGAGCAGTTCTTC	CSVVAGGVNEQFF
TRBV9	NA	NA	TRBJ1-2	TGTGCCAGCAGCGTAGACGGGGGCATTATCTATGGCTACACCTTC	CASSVDGGIIYGYTF
TRBV9	NA	NA	TRBJ2-2	TGTGCCAGCAGCCGTGGTGCCATCACCGGGGAGCTGTTTTTT	CASSRGAITGELFF
TRBV7-9	once	TRBD2	TRBJ2-7	TGTGCCAGCAGCTCGACTAGCGGGCAAAATGAGCGGTACTTC	CASSSTSGQNERYF
TRBV6-5	NA	NA	TRBJ2-7	TGTGCCAGCAGTTCAGGGGCCAAAGGTACCTACGAGCAGTACTTC	CASSSGAKGTYEQYF
TRBV7-9	NA	TRBD2	TRBJ2-1	TGTGCCAGCCACGGGAGGGGGAGCTCCTACAATGAGCAGTTCTTC	CASHGRGSSYNEQFF
TRBV6-2/TRBV6-3	once	TRBD2	TRBJ2-5	TGTGCCAGCAGTGCGGGACTAGCGGGACACCAAGAGACCCAGTACTTC	CASSAGLAGHQETQYF
TRBV7-9	few	NA	TRBJ2-3	TGTGCCAGCAGCTCCCCGGGGCAGGACACAGATACGCAGTATTTT	CASSSPGQDTDTQYF
TRBV10-3	once	NA	TRBJ2-7	TGTGCCATCAGTTCTAGCAGGGGCAATGAGCAGTACTTC	CAISSSRGNEQYF
TRBV4-3	few	NA	TRBJ2-7	TGCGCCAGCAGCCAAGATCGGCGCCGCGAGCAGTACTTC	CASSQDRRREQYF
TRBV7-2	NA	TRBD2	TRBJ2-7	TGTGCCAGCAGCACTCGGACTAGCGGGCCCTACGAGCAGTACTTC	CASSTRTSGPYEQYF
TRBV30	NA	NA	TRBJ1-3	TGTGCCTGGAGGGGGTACCCCTCTGGAAACACCATATATTTT	CAWRGYPSGNTIYF
TRBV6-6	NA	TRBD1	TRBJ2-7	TGTGCCAGCAGTAGACAGGGGGCATTTTACGAGCAGTACTTC	CASSRQGAFYEQYF
TRBV12-3/TRBV12-4	few	NA	TRBJ2-3	TGTGCCAGCAGTCCGCACAGAAACCCCCCCACAGATACGCAGTATTTT	CASSPHRNPPTDTQYF
TRBV20-1	few	NA	TRBJ2-7	TGCAGTGCTAGAGACCGGGGGCGCTACGAGCAGTACTTC	CSARDRGRYEQYF
TRBV20-1	few	NA	TRBJ2-5	TGCAGTGCTAGATTCCCCGGGACAAAAAAAGAGACCCAGTACTTC	CSARFPGTKKETQYF
TRBV7-9	NA	NA	TRBJ2-7	TGTGCCAGCAGCTCATCTACCAACAATGAGCAGTACTTC	CASSSSTNNEQYF
TRBV27	NA	NA	TRBJ1-2	TGTGCCAGCAGATATAATACAAGGGGGTACACCTTC	CASRYNTRGYTF
TRBV5-1	few	TRBD1	TRBJ2-7	TGCGCCAGCAGCTTGGGACAGGGCGCATTATCCTACGAGCAGTACTTC	CASSLGQGALSYEQYF
TRBV10-3	many	NA	TRBJ2-3	TGTGCCATCAGTGACCCTGCCCGGGGTGGAGATACGCAGTATTTT	CAISDPARGGDTQYF
TRBV7-2	NA	NA	TRBJ1-2	TGTGCCAGCAGCTTAACCTGGGACACCCGCTATGGCTACACCTTC	CASSLTWDTRYGYTF
TRBV4-3	few	NA	TRBJ2-4	TGCGCCAGCAGCCAAGATCTAACAGGGAGAAACATTCAGTACTTC	CASSQDLTGRNIQYF
TRBV29-1	few	NA	TRBJ2-5	TGCAGCGTTAGCGAGGGGGGGGAAGAGACCCAGTACTTC	CSVSEGGEETQYF
TRBV20-1	NA	TRBD2	TRBJ2-3	TGCAGTGCTAGACTAACCGCCTGGACTAGCGGGGGGGCGGCAGATACGCAGTATTTT	CSARLTAWTSGGAADTQYF
TRBV6-2/TRBV6-3	NA	TRBD2	TRBJ2-1	TGTGCCAGCAGTTACAGTGGGCGGGGGGGCCGCAATGAGCAGTTCTTC	CASSYSGRGGRNEQFF
TRBV29-1	NA	NA	TRBJ2-1	TGCAGCGTTGAGGTTCTTTTACAGGGATTTTACGAGCAGTGCTTC	CSVEVLLQGFYEQCF
TRBV5-4	NA	TRBD2	TRBJ2-3	TGTGCCAGCAGCTCGAGCGGGATGGCAGATACGCAGTATTTT	CASSSSGMADTQYF
TRBV7-8	few	NA	TRBJ2-5	TGTGCCAGCAGGGCCACGGCCGGCTTGTACTTC	CASRATAGLYF
TRBV4-2	NA	NA	TRBJ2-1	TGTACCAGCAGCACCACACTAGCCGGAGGGGGAGGGAATGAGCAGTTCTTC	CTSSTTLAGGGGNEQFF
TRBV6-2/TRBV6-3	NA	NA	TRBJ2-7	TGTGCCAGCAGTCCTGGACGACGCGAGCAGTACTTC	CASSPGRREQYF
TRBV4-2	few	NA	TRBJ1-5	TGTGCCAGCAGCCAAGAATATCGATTCAATCAGCCCCAGCATTTT	CASSQEYRFNQPQHF